The sequence of this T cell receptor (beta chain) was determined in a study of PD-1 blockade in classical Hodgkin lymphoma. V shed 4 bases, J shed 4 bases, and the junction held 7 bases outside the gene matches. This CDR3 has 13 amino acids. Germline V CDR1 and CDR2: GTSNPN, SVGIG (reference sequence). Measured with immunoSEQ multiplex PCR; TCRdb has only the in-frame clones, and not every one. Of 25,000 to 35,000 clones in the sample, 75% to 90% were seen once. Sample time point: cycle 4 day 1 (C4D1), after less than 7 weeks of nivolumab. Brentuximab vedotin exposure varied, and every patient relapsed after autologous stem cell transplantation. Magnetic negative selection was used to purify CD4+ T cells from PBMCs that had been thawed.

The chain is built from TRBV30 and TRBJ2-7; 7 bases align to TRBD2. The sequences come from CD4+ T cells from blood, collected before the fourth cycle of nivolumab. The clonotype was recovered from a human donor with classical Hodgkin lymphoma. CDR3 amino acids: CAWKGGSGYEQYF. Written as DNA, the CDR3 is TGTGCCTGGAAGGGCGGGAGCGGGTACGAGCAGTACTTC.